Here is one T cell receptor (beta chain) with its context. Time point described: peripheral blood 6 weeks after treatment start. These data belong to a study of PD-L1 blockade in urothelial cancer. With 6 bases removed from V and 4 bases from J, the gap between germline ends came to 12 bases. Germline V gene data show CDR1 as KGHSH and CDR2 as LQKENI. The CDR3 runs to 13 residues. Measured with immunoSEQ multiplex PCR; TCRdb has only the in-frame clones, and not every one. The table shows around 93,000 clones, with less than 90% occurring only once. The chain uses TRBV18 and TRBJ1-2; D is perhaps TRBD1 (5 bases). The receptor comes from a man in his 70s with urothelial cancer. Source: PBMCs, taken around atezolizumab (anti-PD-L1) treatment. The CDR3 spells CASSEGEGYGYTF. The CDR3 DNA sequence: TGTGCCAGCTCGGAAGGGGAAGGCTATGGCTACACCTTC.